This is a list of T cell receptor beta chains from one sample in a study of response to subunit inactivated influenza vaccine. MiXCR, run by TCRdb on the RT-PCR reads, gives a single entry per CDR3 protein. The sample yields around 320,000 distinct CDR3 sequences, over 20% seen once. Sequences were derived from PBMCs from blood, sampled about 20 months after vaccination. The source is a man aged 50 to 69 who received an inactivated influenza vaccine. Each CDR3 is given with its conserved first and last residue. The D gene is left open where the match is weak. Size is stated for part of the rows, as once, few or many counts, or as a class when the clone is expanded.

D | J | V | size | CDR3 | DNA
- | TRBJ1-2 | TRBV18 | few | CASSPPGGGGNYGYTF | TGTGCCAGCTCACCTCCCGGTGGGGGCGGCAACTATGGCTACACCTTC
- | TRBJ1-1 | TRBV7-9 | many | CASSQSGPEAFF | TGTGCCAGCAGCCAGTCGGGTCCGGAAGCTTTCTTT
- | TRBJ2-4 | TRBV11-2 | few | CASSLEASRPKNIQYF | TGTGCCAGCAGCTTAGAGGCTAGCAGGCCCAAAAACATTCAGTACTTC
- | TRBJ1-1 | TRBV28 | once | CASFPGGSGNTEAFF | TGTGCCAGCTTTCCCGGGGGGAGCGGGAACACTGAAGCTTTCTTT
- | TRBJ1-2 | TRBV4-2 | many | CASREGQVGYGYTF | TGTGCCAGCAGAGAGGGACAAGTCGGCTATGGCTACACCTTC
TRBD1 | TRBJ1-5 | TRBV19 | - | CASSMHRGGSQPQHF | TGTGCCAGTAGTATGCACAGGGGAGGGAGTCAGCCCCAGCATTTT
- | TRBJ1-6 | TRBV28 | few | CASSGTDSGSPLHF | TGTGCCAGCAGTGGGACCGACTCGGGTTCACCCCTCCACTTT
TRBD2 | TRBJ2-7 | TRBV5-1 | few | CASSTREGYEQYF | TGCGCCAGCAGCACCAGGGAGGGCTACGAGCAGTACTTC
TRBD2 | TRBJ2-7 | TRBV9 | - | CASSIGLASEEQYF | TGTGCCAGCAGCATAGGACTAGCTTCTGAAGAGCAGTACTTC
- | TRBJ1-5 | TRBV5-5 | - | CASSSLRGGSNQPQHF | TGTGCCAGCAGCTCCCTCAGGGGAGGTAGCAATCAGCCCCAGCATTTT
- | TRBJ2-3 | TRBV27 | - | CASSPRQEWDTQYF | TGTGCCAGCAGTCCACGACAGGAATGGGATACGCAGTATTTT
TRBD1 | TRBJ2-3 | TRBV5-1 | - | CASSIPTGGRGTDTQYF | TGCGCCAGCAGCATACCTACAGGGGGTAGGGGCACAGATACGCAGTATTTT
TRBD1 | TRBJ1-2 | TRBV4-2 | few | CASSQDPAGGDYGYTF | TGTGCCAGCAGCCAAGATCCGGCAGGGGGCGACTATGGCTACACCTTC
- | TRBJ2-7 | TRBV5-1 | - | CASSRTESSYEQYF | TGCGCCAGCAGCCGTACAGAGAGCTCCTACGAGCAGTACTTC
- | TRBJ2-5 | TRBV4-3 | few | CASSPGLEETQYF | TGCGCCAGCAGCCCAGGACTGGAAGAGACCCAGTACTTC
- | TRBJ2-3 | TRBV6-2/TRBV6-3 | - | CASRRDPTDTQYF | TGTGCCAGTCGGAGGGACCCCACAGATACGCAGTATTTT
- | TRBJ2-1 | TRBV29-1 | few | CSVEVRLASYNEQFF | TGCAGCGTTGAAGTCAGACTTGCCTCCTACAATGAGCAGTTCTTC
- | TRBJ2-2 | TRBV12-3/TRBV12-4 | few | CASTPYTGELFF | TGTGCCAGCACCCCCTACACCGGGGAGCTGTTTTTT
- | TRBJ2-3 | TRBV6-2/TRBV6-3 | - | CASSSVRGLTDTQYF | TGTGCCAGCAGCTCTGTGCGGGGGCTCACAGATACGCAGTATTTT
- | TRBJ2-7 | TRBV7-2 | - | CASSLESLSDYEQYF | TGTGCCAGCAGCTTAGAATCTCTGAGCGACTACGAGCAGTACTTC
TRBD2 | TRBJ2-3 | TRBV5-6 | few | CASTLNLAGVSTQYF | TGTGCCAGCACCCTCAATTTAGCGGGAGTAAGTACGCAGTATTTT
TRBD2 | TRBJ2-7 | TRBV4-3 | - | CASSPGGGREGPEQYF | TGCGCCAGCAGCCCCGGAGGGGGGCGGGAGGGCCCCGAGCAGTACTTC
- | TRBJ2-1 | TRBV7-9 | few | CASSPDVGEFF | TGTGCCAGCAGCCCAGACGTTGGGGAGTTCTTC
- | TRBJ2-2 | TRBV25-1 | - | CASGHTGELFF | TGTGCCAGCGGCCACACCGGGGAGCTGTTTTTT